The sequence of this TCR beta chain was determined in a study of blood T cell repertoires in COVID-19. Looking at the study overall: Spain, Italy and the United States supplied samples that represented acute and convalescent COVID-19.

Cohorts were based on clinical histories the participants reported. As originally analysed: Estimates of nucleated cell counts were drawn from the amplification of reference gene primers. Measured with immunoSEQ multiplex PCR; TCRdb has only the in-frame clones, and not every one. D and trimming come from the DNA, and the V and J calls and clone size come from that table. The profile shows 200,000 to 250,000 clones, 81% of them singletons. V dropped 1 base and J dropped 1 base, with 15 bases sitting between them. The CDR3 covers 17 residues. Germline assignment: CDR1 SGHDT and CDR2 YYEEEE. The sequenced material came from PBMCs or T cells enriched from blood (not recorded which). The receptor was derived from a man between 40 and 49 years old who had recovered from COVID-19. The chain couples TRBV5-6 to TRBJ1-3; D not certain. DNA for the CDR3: TGTGCCAGCAGCTTGTATGGAGGGAGTCTATCTGGAAACACCATATATTTT. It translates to CASSLYGGSLSGNTIYF.